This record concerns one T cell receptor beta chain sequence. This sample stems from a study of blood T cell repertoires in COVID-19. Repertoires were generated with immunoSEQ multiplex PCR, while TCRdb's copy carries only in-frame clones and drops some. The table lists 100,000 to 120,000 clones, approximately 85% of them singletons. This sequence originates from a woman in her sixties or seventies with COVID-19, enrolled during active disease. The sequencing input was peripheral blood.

The CDR3 DNA sequence: TGTGCCAGCAGCCCCATCTATACAGGGGGTGGTGATACGCAGTATTTT. Protein: CASSPIYTGGGDTQYF. The rearrangement uses TRBV7-3 and TRBJ2-3; 8 positions match TRBD1. Germline assignment: CDR1 SGHTA and CDR2 FQGTGA. The V and J ends lost 5 bases and 6 bases, in that order; junction bases with no gene match: 13. The CDR3 contains 16 residues.